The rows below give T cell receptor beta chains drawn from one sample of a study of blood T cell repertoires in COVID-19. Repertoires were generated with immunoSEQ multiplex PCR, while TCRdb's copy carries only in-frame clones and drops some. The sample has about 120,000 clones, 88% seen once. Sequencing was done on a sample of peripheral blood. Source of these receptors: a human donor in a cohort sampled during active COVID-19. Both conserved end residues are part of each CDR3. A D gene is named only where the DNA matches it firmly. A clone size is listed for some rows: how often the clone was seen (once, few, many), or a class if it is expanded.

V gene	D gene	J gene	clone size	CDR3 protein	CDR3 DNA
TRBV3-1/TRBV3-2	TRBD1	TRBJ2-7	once	CASSHRDRRSYEQYF	TGTGCCAGCAGCCACCGGGACAGGCGCTCCTACGAGCAGTACTTC
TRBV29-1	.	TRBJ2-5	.	CSVTPVGAHQETQYF	TGCAGCGTAACCCCAGTAGGGGCCCACCAAGAGACCCAGTACTTC
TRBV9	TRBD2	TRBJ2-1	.	CASSSRTSGSVNEQFF	TGTGCCAGCAGCTCCCGGACTAGCGGGAGCGTGAATGAGCAGTTCTTC
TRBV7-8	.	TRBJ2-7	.	CASSSREGYYEQYF	TGTGCCAGCAGCTCCCGGGAAGGATACTACGAGCAGTACTTC
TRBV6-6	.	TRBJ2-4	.	CASSYGPGSNIQYF	TGTGCCAGCAGTTACGGACCGGGGTCGAACATTCAGTACTTC
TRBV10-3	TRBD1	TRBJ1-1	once	CAIRGTGMNTEAFF	TGTGCCATCAGGGGGACAGGGATGAACACTGAAGCTTTCTTT
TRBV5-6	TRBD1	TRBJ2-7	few	CASSLGGLFGQGIYEQYF	TGTGCCAGCAGCTTGGGGGGCCTCTTTGGACAGGGAATCTACGAGCAGTACTTC
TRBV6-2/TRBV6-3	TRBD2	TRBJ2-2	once	CASSPGLASGELFF	TGTGCCAGCAGCCCGGGACTAGCAAGCGGGGAGCTGTTTTTT
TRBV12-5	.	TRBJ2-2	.	CASGFIGGELFF	TGTGCTAGTGGTTTTATCGGCGGGGAGCTGTTTTTT
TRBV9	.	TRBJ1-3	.	CASGPWGGDTIYF	TGTGCCAGCGGACCTTGGGGGGGAGACACCATATATTTT